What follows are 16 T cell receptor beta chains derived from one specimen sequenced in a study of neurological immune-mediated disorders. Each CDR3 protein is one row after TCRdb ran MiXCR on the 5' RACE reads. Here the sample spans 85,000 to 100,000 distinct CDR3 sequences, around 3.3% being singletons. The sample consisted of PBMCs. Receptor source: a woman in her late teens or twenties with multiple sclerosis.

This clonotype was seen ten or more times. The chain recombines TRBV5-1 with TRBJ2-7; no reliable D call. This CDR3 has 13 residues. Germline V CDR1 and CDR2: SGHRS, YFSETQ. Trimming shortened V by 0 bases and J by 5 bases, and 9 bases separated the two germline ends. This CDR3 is CASSLEAANEQYF. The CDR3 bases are TGCGCCAGCAGCTTGGAGGCGGCAAACGAGCAGTACTTC.

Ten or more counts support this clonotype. The CDR3 protein is CASSLRGRGSYEQYF. CDR3 nucleotide sequence: TGTGCCAGCAGCTTAAGGGGCAGGGGGTCCTACGAGCAGTACTTC. V is TRBV7-9 and J is TRBJ2-7; 7 bases map to TRBD1. This CDR3 is built from 15 residues. Per the germline V gene, CDR1 is SEHNR and CDR2 is FQNEAQ (reference sequence). V lost 2 bases to trimming and J lost 1 base; unmatched junction nucleotides: 5. Using reference TRBV7-9 and TRBJ2-7 for the parts outside the CDR3, the full variable domain is DTGVSQNPRHKITKRGQNVTFRCDPISEHNRLYWYRQTLGQGPEFLTYFQNEAQLEKSRLLSDRFSAERPKGSFSTLEIQRTEQGDSAMYLCASSLRGRGSYEQYFGPGTRLTVT.

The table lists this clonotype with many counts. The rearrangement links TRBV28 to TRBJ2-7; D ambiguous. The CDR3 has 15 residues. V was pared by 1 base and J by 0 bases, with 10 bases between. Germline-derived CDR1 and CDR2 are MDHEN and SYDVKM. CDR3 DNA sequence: TGTGCCAGCAGTTTATCGGGCCTGGCCTCCTACGAGCAGTACTTC. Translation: CASSLSGLASYEQYF.

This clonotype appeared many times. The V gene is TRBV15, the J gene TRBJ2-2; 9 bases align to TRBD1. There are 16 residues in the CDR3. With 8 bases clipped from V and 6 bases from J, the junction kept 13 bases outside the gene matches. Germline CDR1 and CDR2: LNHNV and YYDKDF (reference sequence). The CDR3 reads CATAHHRGLGAGELFF. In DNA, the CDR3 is TGTGCCACCGCCCATCACAGGGGGCTGGGTGCCGGGGAGCTGTTTTTT.

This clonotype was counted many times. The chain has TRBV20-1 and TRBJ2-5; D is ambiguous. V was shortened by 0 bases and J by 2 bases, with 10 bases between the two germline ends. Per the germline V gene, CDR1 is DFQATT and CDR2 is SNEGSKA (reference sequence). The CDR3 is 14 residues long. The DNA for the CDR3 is TGCAGTGCTAGAGATGGCACGGCTCAAGAGACCCAGTACTTC. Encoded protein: CSARDGTAQETQYF.

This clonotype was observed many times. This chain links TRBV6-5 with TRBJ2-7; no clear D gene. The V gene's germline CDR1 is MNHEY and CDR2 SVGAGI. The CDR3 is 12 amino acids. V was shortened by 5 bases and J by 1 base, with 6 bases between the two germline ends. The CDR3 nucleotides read TGTGCCAGCAGTGACCGATCCTACGAGCAGTACTTC. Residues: CASSDRSYEQYF.

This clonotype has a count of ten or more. DNA of the CDR3: TGCAGCGTTGAAGATCGAGAAGGCCCAGGTTTAAAACTGTTTTTT. This encodes CSVEDREGPGLKLFF. The chain recombines TRBV29-1 with TRBJ1-4; D not certain. The CDR3 is 15 residues long. CDR1 is SQVTM and CDR2 is ANQGSEA in the germline V gene. Trimming stripped 0 bases from V and 10 bases from J, with 18 bases between.

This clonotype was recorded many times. DNA of the CDR3: TGTGCCAGCAGCCTAAGTACAGGTTTCAGCTCCTACGAGCAGTACTTC. It encodes CASSLSTGFSSYEQYF. The rearrangement joins TRBV7-2 to TRBJ2-7; TRBD1 might be the D (5 bases). Trimming removed 5 bases from V and 0 bases from J, with 17 bases in between. The CDR3 is made up of 16 amino acids. Germline-derived CDR1 and CDR2 are SGHTA and FQGNSA.

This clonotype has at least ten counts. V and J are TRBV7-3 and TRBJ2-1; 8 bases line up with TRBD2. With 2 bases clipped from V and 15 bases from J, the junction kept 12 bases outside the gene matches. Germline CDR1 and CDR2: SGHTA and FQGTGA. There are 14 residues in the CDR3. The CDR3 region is CASSLLAGYGDPFF. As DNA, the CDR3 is TGTGCCAGCAGCTTACTAGCGGGCTACGGAGATCCGTTCTTC.

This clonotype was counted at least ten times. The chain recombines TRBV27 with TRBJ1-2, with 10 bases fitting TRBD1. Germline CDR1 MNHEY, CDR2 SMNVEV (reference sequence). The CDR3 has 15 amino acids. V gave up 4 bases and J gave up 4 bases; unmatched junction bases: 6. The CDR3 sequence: CASSWGTGATYGYTF. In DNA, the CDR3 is TGTGCCAGCAGTTGGGGGACAGGGGCTACCTATGGCTACACCTTC.

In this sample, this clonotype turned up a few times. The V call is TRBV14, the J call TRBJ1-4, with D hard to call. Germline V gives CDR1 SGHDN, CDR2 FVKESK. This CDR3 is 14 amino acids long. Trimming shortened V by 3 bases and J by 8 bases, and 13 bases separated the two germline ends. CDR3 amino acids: CASSHLRTGEKLFF. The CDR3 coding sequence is TGTGCCAGCAGCCATCTTCGGACGGGGGAAAAACTGTTTTTT.

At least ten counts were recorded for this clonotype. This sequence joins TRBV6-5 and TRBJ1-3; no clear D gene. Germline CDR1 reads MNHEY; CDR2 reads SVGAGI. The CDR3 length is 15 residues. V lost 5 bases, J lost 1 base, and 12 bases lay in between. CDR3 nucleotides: TGTGCCAGCAGTATCGACATGGGGTCTGGAAACACCATATATTTT. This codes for CASSIDMGSGNTIYF.

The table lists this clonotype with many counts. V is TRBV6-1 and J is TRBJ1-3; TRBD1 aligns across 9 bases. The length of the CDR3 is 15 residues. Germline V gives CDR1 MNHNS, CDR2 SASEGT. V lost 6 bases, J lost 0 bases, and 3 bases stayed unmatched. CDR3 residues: CASRDRGSSGNTIYF. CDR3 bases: TGTGCCAGCAGGGACAGGGGAAGCTCTGGAAACACCATATATTTT.

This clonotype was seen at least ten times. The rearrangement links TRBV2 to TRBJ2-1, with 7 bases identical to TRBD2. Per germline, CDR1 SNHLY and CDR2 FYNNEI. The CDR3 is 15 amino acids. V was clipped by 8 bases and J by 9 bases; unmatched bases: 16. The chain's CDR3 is CASGGLGGGPLEQFF. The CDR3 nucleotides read TGTGCCAGCGGGGGGTTGGGGGGAGGGCCTCTTGAGCAGTTCTTC.

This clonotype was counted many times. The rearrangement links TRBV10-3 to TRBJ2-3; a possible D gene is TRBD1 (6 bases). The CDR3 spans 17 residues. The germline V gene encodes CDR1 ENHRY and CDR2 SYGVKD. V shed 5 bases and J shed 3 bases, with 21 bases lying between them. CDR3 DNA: TGTGCCATCAGTCGCCGGGACAACCGGTCCTTAACAGATACGCAGTATTTT. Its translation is CAISRRDNRSLTDTQYF.

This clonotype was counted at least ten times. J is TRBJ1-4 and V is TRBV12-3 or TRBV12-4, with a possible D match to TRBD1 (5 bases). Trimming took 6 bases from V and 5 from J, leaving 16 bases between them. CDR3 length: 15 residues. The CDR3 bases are TGTGCCAGCAGCCTTACAGGTGTCCCAAATGAAAAACTGTTTTTT. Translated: CASSLTGVPNEKLFF.